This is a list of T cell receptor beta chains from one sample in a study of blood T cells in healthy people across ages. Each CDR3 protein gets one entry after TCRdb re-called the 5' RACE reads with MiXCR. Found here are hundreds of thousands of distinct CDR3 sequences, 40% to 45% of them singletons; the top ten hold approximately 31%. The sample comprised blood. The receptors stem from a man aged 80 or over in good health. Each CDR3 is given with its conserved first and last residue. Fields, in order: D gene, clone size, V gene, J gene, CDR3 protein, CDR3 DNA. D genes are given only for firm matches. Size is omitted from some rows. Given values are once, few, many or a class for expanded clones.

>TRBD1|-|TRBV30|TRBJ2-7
CAWSKRPTGLYEQYF
TGTGCCTGGAGCAAAAGACCGACAGGGCTATACGAGCAGTACTTC
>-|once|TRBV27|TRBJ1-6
CASSRGLLYNSPLHF
TGTGCCAGCAGTCGTGGACTGCTCTATAATTCACCCCTCCACTTT
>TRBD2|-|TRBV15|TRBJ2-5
CATSIQTSGREETQYF
TGTGCCACCAGCATACAGACTAGCGGGAGGGAAGAGACCCAGTACTTC
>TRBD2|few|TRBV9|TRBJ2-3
CASSVGASGSGDTQYF
TGTGCCAGCAGCGTAGGGGCTAGCGGGAGTGGGGATACGCAGTATTTT
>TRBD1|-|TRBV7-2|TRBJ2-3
CASSQTGFRTDTQYF
TGTGCCAGCAGCCAGACAGGGTTCCGCACAGATACGCAGTATTTT
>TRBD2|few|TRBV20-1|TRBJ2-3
CSAYFGGTTDTQYF
TGCAGTGCTTACTTCGGGGGGACCACAGATACGCAGTATTTT
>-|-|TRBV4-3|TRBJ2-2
CASSQGGRGGELFF
TGCGCCAGCAGCCAAGGCGGGCGGGGAGGGGAGCTGTTTTTT
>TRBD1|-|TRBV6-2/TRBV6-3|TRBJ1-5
CASSPTGATGNNQPQHF
TGTGCCAGCAGTCCAACCGGTGCGACAGGGAACAATCAGCCCCAGCATTTT
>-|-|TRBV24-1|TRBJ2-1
CAASVSGSNEQFF
TGTGCCGCCAGTGTGTCCGGTTCCAATGAGCAGTTCTTC
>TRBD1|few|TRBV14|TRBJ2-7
CASSPRTGREQYF
TGTGCCAGCAGCCCCCGGACAGGACGCGAGCAGTACTTC
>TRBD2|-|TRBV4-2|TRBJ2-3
CASSQQLTSGKADTQYF
TGTGCCAGCAGCCAACAGTTGACTAGCGGGAAGGCAGATACGCAGTATTTT
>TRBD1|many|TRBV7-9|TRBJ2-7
CASSFGQGYEQYF
TGTGCCAGCAGCTTTGGACAGGGTTACGAGCAGTACTTC
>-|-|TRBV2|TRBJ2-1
CASRAQGNEQFF
TGTGCCAGCAGGGCACAGGGCAATGAGCAGTTCTTC
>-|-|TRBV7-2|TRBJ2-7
CASSPPRNEQYF
TGTGCCAGCAGCCCCCCCCGGAATGAGCAGTACTTC
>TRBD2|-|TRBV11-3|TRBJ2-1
CASSLGSSGRPVNNEQFF
TGTGCCAGCAGCTTAGGTTCTAGCGGGAGACCCGTCAACAATGAGCAGTTCTTC
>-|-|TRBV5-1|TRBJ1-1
CASSLDYRDTEAFF
TGCGCCAGCAGCTTGGATTACAGGGACACTGAAGCTTTCTTT
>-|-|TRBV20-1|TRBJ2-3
CSASNKGRSTDTQYF
TGCAGTGCTAGTAACAAGGGACGAAGCACAGATACGCAGTATTTT
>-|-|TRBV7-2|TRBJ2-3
CASQPGQRVSRTDTQYF
TGTGCCAGCCAACCGGGGCAGCGGGTCTCCCGCACAGATACGCAGTATTTT
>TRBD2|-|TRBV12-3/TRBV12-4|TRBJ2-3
CASSLGSGATDTQYF
TGTGCCAGCAGTTTGGGTAGCGGGGCGACAGATACGCAGTATTTT
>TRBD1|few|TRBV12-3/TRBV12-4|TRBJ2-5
CASSLGSPETGRETQYF
TGTGCCAGCAGTTTAGGTTCCCCGGAGACAGGGCGGGAGACCCAGTACTTC
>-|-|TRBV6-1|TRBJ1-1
CASRLIGTEAFF
TGTGCCAGCAGATTAATTGGAACTGAAGCTTTCTTT
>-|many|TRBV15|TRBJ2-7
CATSRDRGYEQYF
TGTGCCACCAGCAGAGATCGTGGGTACGAGCAGTACTTC
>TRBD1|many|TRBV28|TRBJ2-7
CASSSGDRDKDEQYF
TGTGCCAGCAGTTCAGGGGACAGGGACAAGGACGAGCAGTACTTC
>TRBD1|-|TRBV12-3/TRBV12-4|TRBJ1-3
CASSLITSGGGNTIYF
TGTGCCAGCAGCCTCATTACCTCAGGGGGTGGAAACACCATATATTTT
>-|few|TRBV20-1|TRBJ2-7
CSASRQSRADEQYF
TGCAGTGCTAGTAGGCAGTCGAGGGCAGACGAGCAGTACTTC
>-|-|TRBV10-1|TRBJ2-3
CASSVSPGTDTQYF
TGCGCCAGCAGTGTATCTCCTGGGACAGATACGCAGTATTTT
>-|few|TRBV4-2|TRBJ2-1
CASSQGGFQFF
TGTGCCAGCAGCCAAGGGGGATTCCAGTTCTTC
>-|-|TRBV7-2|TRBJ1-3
CASSFPDMGNTIYF
TGTGCCAGCAGCTTCCCGGACATGGGAAACACCATATATTTT
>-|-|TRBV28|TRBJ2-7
CASTEGQSPYEQYF
TGTGCCAGCACCGAGGGGCAGAGTCCCTACGAGCAGTACTTC
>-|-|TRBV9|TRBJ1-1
CASSATPKNTEAFF
TGTGCCAGCAGCGCCACACCTAAGAACACTGAAGCTTTCTTT
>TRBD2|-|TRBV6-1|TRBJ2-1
CASSASPGGGDNEQFF
TGTGCCAGCAGTGCGTCGCCTGGCGGGGGGGACAATGAGCAGTTCTTC
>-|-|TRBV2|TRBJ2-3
CASSAVQGTDTQYF
TGTGCCAGCAGTGCTGTACAGGGCACAGATACGCAGTATTTT
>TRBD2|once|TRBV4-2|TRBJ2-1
CTSSARTSGTNEQFF
TGTACCAGCAGCGCGCGGACTAGCGGGACCAATGAGCAGTTCTTC
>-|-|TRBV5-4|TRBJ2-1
CASSLAKKYNEQFF
TGTGCCAGCAGCTTGGCCAAGAAGTACAATGAGCAGTTCTTC
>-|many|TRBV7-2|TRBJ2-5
CASSLIGETQYF
TGTGCCAGCAGCTTAATTGGAGAGACCCAGTACTTC
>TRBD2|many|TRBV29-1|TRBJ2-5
CSVRRQQRGETQYF
TGCAGCGTTCGTAGGCAACAGCGGGGAGAGACCCAGTACTTC
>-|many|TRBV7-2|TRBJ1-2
CASSSTPNGAASFYTF
TGTGCCAGCAGCTCCACCCCCAACGGCGCGGCCTCATTCTACACCTTC
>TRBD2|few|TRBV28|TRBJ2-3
CASTILAGGTDTQYF
TGTGCCAGCACCATACTAGCGGGAGGGACAGATACGCAGTATTTT
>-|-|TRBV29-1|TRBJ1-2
CGVEVPRDGYTF
TGCGGCGTTGAAGTTCCCAGGGACGGCTACACCTTC
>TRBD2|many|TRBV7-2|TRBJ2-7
CASSLESGGSYEQYF
TGTGCCAGCAGCTTAGAGTCGGGAGGCAGCTACGAGCAGTACTTC
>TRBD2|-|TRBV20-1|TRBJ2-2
CSAMYYSGGTDTGELFF
TGCAGTGCTATGTACTATAGCGGGGGGACGGACACCGGGGAGCTGTTTTTT
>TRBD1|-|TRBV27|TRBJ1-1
CASSSRDRENTEAFF
TGTGCCAGCAGTTCCCGGGACAGGGAGAACACTGAAGCTTTCTTT